The present TCR beta chain was sequenced within a study of tissue T cells after allogeneic stem cell transplantation. Overall study results and limits: Only a limited share of tissue TCRs appeared in blood or spleen. Some tissue clones might be persisting host cells; their alloreactivity or antigen specificity was not determined. Anatomically similar tissues had similar TCR repertoires within each patient.

This CDR3 region has 13 residues. GI sites, liver, skin and spleen were taken after median 9.75 post-mortem hours. With regard to this clone: Its antigen is still unknown. At one end, the junction sequence differs from germline, possibly due to a read error.

TCRdb keeps only in-frame clones here, not all; method: immunoSEQ multiplex PCR. This table holds some 5,200 clones, approximately 70% found once. The source was tissue from the colon, collected at autopsy. The receptor comes from a female donor over 55 with lung cancer. The chain employs TRBV12-3 or TRBV12-4 and TRBJ2-1, with 14 bases lining up with TRBD2. The CDR3, as DNA: TGTGCCAGCAGGGGGACTAGCGGGAGTCGGGGCCTCTTC. Protein: CASRGTSGSRGLF.